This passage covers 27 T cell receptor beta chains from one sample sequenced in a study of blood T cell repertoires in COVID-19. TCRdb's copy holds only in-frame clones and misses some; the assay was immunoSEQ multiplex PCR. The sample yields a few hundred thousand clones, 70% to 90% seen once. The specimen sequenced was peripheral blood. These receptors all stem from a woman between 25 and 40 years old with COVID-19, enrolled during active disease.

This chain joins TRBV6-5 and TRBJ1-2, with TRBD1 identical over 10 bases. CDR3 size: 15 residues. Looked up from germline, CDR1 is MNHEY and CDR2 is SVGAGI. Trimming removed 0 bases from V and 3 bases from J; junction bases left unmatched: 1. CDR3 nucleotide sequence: TGTGCCAGCAGTTACTCGACAGGGGGCTACTATGGCTACACCTTC. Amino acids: CASSYSTGGYYGYTF.

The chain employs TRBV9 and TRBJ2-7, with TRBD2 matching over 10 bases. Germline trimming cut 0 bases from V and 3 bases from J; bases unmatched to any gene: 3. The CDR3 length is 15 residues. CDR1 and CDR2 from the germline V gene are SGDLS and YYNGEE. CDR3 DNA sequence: TGTGCCAGCAGCGTAGAGTCTAGCGGGGGCTACGAGCAGTACTTC. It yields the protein CASSVESSGGYEQYF.

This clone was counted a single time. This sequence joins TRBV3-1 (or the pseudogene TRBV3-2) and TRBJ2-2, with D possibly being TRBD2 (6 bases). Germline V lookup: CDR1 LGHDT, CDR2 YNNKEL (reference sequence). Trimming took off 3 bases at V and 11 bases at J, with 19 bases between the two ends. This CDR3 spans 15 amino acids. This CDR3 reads CASSHQGGVSGELFF. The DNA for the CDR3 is TGTGCCAGCAGCCACCAGGGCGGGGTCTCAGGAGAGCTGTTTTTT.

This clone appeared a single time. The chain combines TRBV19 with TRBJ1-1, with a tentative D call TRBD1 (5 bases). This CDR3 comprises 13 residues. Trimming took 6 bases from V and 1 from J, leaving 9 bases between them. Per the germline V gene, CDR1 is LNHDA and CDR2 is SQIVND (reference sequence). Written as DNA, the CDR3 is TGTGCCAGTAGCCCAGGGTGGAACACTGAAGCTTTCTTT. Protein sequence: CASSPGWNTEAFF.

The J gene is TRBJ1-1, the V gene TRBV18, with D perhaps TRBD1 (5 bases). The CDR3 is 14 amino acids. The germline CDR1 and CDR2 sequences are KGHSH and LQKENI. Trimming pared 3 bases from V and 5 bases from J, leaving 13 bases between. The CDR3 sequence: CASSPFDRLTEAFF. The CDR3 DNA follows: TGTGCCAGCTCACCGTTTGACAGATTGACTGAAGCTTTCTTT.

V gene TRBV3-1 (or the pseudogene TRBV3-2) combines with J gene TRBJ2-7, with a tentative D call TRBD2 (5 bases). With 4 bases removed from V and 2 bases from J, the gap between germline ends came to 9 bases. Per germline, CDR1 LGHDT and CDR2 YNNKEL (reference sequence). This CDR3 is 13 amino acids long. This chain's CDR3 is CASSPDGAYEQYF. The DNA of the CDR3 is TGTGCCAGCAGCCCGGACGGGGCCTACGAGCAGTACTTC.

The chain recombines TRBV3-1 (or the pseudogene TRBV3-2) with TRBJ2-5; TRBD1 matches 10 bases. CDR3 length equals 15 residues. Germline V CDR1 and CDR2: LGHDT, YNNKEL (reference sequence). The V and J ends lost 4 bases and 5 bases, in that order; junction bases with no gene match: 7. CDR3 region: CASSLRTGGVETQYF. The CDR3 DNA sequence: TGTGCCAGCAGCCTAAGGACAGGGGGGGTGGAGACCCAGTACTTC.

CDR3 in DNA: TGTGCCAGCAGTCTTAGCGGGAGGAGCACCGGGGAGCTGTTTTTT. This codes for CASSLSGRSTGELFF. The rearrangement uses TRBV11-2 and TRBJ2-2; 10 nucleotides line up with TRBD2. Trimming took 6 bases from V and 4 from J; bases not matched to a gene: 5. The CDR3 has 15 amino acids. CDR1 SGHAT and CDR2 FQNNGV come from the germline V gene.

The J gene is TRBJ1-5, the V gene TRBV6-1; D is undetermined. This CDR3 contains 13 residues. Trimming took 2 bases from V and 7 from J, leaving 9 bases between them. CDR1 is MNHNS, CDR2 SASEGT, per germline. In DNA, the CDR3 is TGTGCCAGCAGTGAACACGAGGGACAGCCCCAGCATTTT. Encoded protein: CASSEHEGQPQHF.

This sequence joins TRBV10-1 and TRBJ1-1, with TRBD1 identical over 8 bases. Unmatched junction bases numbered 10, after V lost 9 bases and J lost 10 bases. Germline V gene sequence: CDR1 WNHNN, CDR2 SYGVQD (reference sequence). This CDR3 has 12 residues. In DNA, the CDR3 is TGCGCCAGTTCACCACGGACAGGGCTAGCTTTCTTT. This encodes CASSPRTGLAFF.

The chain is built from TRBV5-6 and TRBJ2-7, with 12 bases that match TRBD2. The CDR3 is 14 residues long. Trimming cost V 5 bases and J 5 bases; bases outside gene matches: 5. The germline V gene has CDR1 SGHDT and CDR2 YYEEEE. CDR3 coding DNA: TGTGCCAGCAGGGCCCGACTAGCGGGAGACGAGCAGTACGTC. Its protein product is CASRARLAGDEQYV.

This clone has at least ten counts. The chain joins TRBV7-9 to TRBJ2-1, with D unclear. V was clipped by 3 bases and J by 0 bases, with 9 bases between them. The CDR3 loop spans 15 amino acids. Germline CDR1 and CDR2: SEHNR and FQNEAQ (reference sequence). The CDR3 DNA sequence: TGTGCCAGCAGCTTCAAAATGAGCTCCTACAATGAGCAGTTCTTC. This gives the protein CASSFKMSSYNEQFF. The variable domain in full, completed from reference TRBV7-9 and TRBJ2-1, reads DTGVSQNPRHKITKRGQNVTFRCDPISEHNRLYWYRQTLGQGPEFLTYFQNEAQLEKSRLLSDRFSAERPKGSFSTLEIQRTEQGDSAMYLCASSFKMSSYNEQFFGPGTRLTVL.

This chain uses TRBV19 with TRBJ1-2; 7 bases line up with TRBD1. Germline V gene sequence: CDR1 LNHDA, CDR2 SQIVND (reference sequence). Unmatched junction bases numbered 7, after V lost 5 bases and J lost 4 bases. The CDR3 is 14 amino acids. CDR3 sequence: CASSPLTGSYGYTF. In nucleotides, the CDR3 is TGTGCCAGTAGTCCGTTGACAGGGAGCTATGGCTACACCTTC.

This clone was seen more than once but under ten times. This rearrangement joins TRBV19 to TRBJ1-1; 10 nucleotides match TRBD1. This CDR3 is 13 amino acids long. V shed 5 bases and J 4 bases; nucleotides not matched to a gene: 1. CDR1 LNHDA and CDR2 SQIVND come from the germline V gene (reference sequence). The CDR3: CASSRDRGTEAFF. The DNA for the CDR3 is TGTGCCAGTAGTCGGGACAGGGGCACTGAAGCTTTCTTT.

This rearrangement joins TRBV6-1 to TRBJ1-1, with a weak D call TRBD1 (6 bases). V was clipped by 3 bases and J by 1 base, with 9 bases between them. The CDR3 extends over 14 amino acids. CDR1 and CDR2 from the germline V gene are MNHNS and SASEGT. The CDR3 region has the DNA TGTGCCAGCAGTGAGGGGGCCAAGAACACTGAAGCTTTCTTT. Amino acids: CASSEGAKNTEAFF.

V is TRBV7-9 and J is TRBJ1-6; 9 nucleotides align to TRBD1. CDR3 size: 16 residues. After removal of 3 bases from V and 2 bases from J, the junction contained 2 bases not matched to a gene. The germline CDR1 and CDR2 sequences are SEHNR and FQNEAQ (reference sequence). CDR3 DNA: TGTGCCAGCAGCTTTGGGGACAGGGCCTATAATTCACCCCTCCACTTT. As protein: CASSFGDRAYNSPLHF.

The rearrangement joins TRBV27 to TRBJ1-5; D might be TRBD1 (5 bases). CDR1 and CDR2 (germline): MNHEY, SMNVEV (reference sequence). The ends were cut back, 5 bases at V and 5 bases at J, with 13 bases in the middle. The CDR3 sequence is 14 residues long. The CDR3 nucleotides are TGTGCCAGCAGTGTAACAGGCTCCCATCAGCCCCAGCATTTT. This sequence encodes CASSVTGSHQPQHF.

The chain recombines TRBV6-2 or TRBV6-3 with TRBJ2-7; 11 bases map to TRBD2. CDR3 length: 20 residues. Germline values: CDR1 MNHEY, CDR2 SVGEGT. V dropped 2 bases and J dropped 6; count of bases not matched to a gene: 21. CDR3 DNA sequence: TGTGCCAGCAGTTACACCCCTGCCCTAGCGGGAGGTAACTGGCGAGGCGAGCAGTACGTC. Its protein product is CASSYTPALAGGNWRGEQYV.

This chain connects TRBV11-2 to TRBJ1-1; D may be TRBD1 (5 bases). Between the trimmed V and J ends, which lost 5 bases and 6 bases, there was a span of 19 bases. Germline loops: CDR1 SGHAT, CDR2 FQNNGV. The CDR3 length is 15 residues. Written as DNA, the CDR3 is TGTGCCAGCAGCCCGCGCGGGATCAGGGCTTCTGAAGCTTTCTTT. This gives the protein CASSPRGIRASEAFF.

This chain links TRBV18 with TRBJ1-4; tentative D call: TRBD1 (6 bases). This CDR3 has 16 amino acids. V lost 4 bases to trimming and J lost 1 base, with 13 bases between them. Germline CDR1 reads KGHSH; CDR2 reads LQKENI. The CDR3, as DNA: TGTGCCAGCTCACTCCAGAACAGGGTAACTAATGAAAAACTGTTTTTT. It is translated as CASSLQNRVTNEKLFF.

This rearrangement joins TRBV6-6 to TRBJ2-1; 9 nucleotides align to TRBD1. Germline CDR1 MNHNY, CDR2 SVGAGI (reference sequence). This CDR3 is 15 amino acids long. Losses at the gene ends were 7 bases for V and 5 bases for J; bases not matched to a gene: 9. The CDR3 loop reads CASNLQGATHNEQFF. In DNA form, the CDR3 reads TGTGCCAGCAATTTACAGGGGGCGACGCACAATGAGCAGTTCTTC.

CDR3: CASSRDSGNTIYF. Here the CDR3 DNA reads TGCGCCAGCAGTCGGGACTCTGGAAACACCATATATTTT. The V and J genes are TRBV10-1 and TRBJ1-3; no clear D gene. CDR3 length: 13 amino acids. Germline V gives CDR1 WNHNN, CDR2 SYGVQD (reference sequence). Trimming took 5 bases from V and 0 from J, leaving 5 bases between them.

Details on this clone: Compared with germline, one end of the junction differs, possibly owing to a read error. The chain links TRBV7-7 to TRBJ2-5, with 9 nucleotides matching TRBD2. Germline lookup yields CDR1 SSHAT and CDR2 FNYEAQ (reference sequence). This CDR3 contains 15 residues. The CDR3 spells CASTEGLATQETQYF. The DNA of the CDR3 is TGTGCTAGCACCGAAGGACTAGCGACACAAGAGACCCAGTACTTC.

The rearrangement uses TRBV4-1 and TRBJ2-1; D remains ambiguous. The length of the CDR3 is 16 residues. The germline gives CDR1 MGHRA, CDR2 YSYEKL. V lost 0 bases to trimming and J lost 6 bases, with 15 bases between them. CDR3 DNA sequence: TGCGCCAGCAGCCAAGATACGCTTTTGTTGGCCAATGAGCAGTTCTTC. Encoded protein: CASSQDTLLLANEQFF.

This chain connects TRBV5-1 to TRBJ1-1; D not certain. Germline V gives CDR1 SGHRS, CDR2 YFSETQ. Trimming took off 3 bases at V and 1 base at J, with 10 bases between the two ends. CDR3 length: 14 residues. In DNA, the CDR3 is TGCGCCAGCAGCTCGGGATTGGGGAACACTGAAGCTTTCTTT. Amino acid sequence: CASSSGLGNTEAFF.

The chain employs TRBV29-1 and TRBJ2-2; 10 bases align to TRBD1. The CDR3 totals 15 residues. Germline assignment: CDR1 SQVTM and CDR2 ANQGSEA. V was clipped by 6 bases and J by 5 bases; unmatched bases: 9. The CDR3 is CSVTPGTGVTGELFF. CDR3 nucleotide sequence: TGCAGCGTGACCCCCGGGACAGGGGTTACCGGGGAGCTGTTTTTT.

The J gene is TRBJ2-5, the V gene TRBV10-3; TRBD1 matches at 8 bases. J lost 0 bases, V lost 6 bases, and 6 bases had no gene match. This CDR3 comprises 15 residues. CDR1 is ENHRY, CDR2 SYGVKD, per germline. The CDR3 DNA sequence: TGTGCCATCAGGGAGGACAGGGCGAACCAAGAGACCCAGTACTTC. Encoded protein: CAIREDRANQETQYF.